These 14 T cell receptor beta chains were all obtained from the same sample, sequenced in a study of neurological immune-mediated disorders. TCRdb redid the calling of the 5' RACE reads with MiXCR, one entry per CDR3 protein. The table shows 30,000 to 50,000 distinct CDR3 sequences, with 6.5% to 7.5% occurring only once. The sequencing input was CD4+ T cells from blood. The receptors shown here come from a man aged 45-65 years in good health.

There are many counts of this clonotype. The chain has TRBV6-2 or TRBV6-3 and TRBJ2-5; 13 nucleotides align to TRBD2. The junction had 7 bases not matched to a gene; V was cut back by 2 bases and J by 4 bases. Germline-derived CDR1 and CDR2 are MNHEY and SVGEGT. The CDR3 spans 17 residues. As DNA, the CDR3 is TGTGCCAGCAGTTACCCCACGGGACTAGCGGGAAGAGAGACCCAGTACTTC. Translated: CASSYPTGLAGRETQYF.

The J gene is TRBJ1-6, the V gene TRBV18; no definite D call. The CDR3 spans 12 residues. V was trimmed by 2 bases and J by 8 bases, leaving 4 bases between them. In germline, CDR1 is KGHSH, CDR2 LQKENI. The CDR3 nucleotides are TGTGCCAGCTCACCAGCGGATTCACCCCTCCACTTT. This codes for CASSPADSPLHF.

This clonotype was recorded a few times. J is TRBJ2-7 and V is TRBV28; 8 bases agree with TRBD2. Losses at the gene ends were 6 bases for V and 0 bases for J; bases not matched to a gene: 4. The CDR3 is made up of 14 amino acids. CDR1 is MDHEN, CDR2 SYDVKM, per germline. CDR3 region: CASSMSGSSYEQYF. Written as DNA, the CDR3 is TGTGCCAGCAGCATGAGCGGGAGCTCCTACGAGCAGTACTTC.

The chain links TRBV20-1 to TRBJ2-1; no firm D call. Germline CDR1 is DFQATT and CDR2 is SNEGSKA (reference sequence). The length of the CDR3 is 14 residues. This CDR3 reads CSTHPPYKSNEQFF. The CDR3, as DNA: TGCAGCACTCATCCACCGTATAAGTCGAATGAGCAGTTCTTC.

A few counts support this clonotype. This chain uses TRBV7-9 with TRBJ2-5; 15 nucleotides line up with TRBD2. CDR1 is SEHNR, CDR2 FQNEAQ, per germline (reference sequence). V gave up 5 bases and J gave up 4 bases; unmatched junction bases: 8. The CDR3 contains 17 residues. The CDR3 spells CASSAIGLAGGRETQYF. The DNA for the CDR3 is TGTGCCAGCAGCGCGATCGGACTAGCGGGAGGGCGAGAGACCCAGTACTTC.

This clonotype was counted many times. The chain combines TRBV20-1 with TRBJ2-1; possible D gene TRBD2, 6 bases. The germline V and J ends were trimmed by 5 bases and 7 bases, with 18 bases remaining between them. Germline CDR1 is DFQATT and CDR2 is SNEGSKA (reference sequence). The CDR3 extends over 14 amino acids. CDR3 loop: CSALRLVIGNEQFF. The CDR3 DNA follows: TGCAGTGCTCTCAGACTAGTAATAGGGAATGAGCAGTTCTTC.

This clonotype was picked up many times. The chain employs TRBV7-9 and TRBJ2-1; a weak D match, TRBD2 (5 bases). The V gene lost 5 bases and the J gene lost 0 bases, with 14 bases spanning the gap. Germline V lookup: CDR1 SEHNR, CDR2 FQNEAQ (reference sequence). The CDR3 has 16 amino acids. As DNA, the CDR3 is TGTGCCAGCAGCCCGACACGACTAAGCTCCTACAATGAGCAGTTCTTC. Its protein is CASSPTRLSSYNEQFF. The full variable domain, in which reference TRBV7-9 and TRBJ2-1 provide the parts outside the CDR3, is DTGVSQNPRHKITKRGQNVTFRCDPISEHNRLYWYRQTLGQGPEFLTYFQNEAQLEKSRLLSDRFSAERPKGSFSTLEIQRTEQGDSAMYLCASSPTRLSSYNEQFFGPGTRLTVL.

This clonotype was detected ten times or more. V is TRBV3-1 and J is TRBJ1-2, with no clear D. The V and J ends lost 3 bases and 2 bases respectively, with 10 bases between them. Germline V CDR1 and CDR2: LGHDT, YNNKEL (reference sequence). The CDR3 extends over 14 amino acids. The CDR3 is CASSQADGNYGYTF. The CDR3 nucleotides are TGTGCCAGCAGCCAGGCGGACGGAAACTATGGCTACACCTTC.

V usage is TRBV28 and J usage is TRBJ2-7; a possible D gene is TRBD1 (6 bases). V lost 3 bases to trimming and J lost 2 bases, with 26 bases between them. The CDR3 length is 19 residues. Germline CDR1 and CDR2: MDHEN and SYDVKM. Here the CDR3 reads CASSLRRGTTLSRAYEQYF. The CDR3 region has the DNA TGTGCCAGCAGTTTGCGTAGGGGGACAACCCTATCCCGGGCCTACGAGCAGTACTTC.

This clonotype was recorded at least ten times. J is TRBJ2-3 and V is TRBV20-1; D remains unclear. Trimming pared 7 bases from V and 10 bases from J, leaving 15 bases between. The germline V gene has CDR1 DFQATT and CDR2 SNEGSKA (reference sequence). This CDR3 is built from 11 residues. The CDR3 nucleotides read TGCAGTGAGCAAAGAGAGTTCGCGCAGTATTTT. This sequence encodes CSEQREFAQYF.

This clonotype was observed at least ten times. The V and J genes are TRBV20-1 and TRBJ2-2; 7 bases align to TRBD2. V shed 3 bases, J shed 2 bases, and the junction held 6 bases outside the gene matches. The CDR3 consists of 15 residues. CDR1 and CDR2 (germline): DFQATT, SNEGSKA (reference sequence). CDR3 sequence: CSARRRGSNTGELFF. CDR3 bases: TGCAGTGCTAGGAGGCGGGGGTCTAACACCGGGGAGCTGTTTTTT.

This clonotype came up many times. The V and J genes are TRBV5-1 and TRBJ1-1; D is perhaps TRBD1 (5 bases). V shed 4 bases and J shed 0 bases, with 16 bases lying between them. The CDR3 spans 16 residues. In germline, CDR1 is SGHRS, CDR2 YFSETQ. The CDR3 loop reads CASSRGEGLLNTEAFF. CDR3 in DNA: TGCGCCAGCAGCCGAGGAGAGGGGCTCTTGAACACTGAAGCTTTCTTT. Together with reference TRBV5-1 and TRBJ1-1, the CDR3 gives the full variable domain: KAGVTQTPRYLIKTRGQQVTLSCSPISGHRSVSWYQQTPGQGLQFLFEYFSETQRNKGNFPGRFSGRQFSNSRSEMNVSTLELGDSALYLCASSRGEGLLNTEAFFGQGTRLTVV.

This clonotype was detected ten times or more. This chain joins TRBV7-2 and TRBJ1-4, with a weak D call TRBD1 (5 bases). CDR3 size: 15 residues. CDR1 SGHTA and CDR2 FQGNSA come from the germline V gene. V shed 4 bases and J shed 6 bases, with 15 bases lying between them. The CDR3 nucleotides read TGTGCCAGCAGCTCAATGCCCAGACAGCATGAAAAACTGTTTTTT. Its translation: CASSSMPRQHEKLFF.

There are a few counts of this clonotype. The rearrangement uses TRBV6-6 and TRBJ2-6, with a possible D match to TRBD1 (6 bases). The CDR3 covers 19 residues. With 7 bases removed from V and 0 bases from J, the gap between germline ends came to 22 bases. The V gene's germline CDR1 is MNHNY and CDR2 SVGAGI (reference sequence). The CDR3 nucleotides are TGTGCCAGCACTCCTGACGTGGGGGCTGAACGCTCTGGGGCCAACGTCCTGACTTTC. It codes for CASTPDVGAERSGANVLTF.